This T cell receptor beta chain was profiled in a study of OX40 agonist ivuxolimab in advanced cancers. About the research overall: Allowance was made for prior anti-PD-1, anti-PD-L1 or anti-CTLA-4 therapy, and 40% to 45% had some.

Notes on this clone: The antigen is not known.

Some clones are missing from TCRdb's copy, which holds only in-frame ones; the method was immunoSEQ multiplex PCR. The sample records fewer than 85,000 clones, roughly 85% being singletons. General study results and limits: The mean number of expanded clones was higher in CD8+ T cells than in CD4+.

Trimming removed 2 bases at V and 4 bases at J, with 11 bases between. Per the germline V gene, CDR1 is MNHNS and CDR2 is SASEGT. This CDR3 has 15 amino acids. Patients with autoimmune history or systemic immunosuppression were excluded. This material consisted of CD4+ or CD8+ T cells sorted from blood, taken in a trial of the OX40 agonist ivuxolimab. The V gene is TRBV6-1, the J gene TRBJ2-2, with D tentatively TRBD1 or TRBD2 (5 bases each). The TCR sequence derives from an adult with an advanced solid tumor such as melanoma, head and neck, liver or kidney cancer. For the CDR3, the DNA is TGTGCCAGCAGTGAACCGGGGCGGAGCACCGGGGAGCTGTTTTTT. Amino acid sequence: CASSEPGRSTGELFF.